The 14 T cell receptor beta chains below all came from one sample that was sequenced in a study of untreated major depressive disorder. Assay used: immunoSEQ multiplex PCR; TCRdb lists only in-frame clones, some missing. Here the sample spans around 20,000 clones, 85% to 95% being singletons. Sequences were obtained from CD4+ T cells from PBMCs. The receptors come from a man younger than 45 in good health.

There are a few counts of this clone. The chain recombines TRBV4-2 with TRBJ1-4, with TRBD1 identical over 8 bases. The V segment lost 4 bases and the J segment 4 bases; nucleotides outside the gene matches: 8. The CDR3 totals 16 residues. Germline values: CDR1 LGHNA, CDR2 YNFKEQ. CDR3 sequence (DNA): TGTGCCAGCAGCCGGGGAGGGACAGGCTTTAATGAAAAACTGTTTTTT. Translation: CASSRGGTGFNEKLFF.

The chain has TRBV6-5 and TRBJ2-7, with a weak D call TRBD2 (5 bases). Trimming took off 4 bases at V and 0 bases at J, with 16 bases between the two ends. This CDR3 region has 16 residues. Germline V gene data show CDR1 as MNHEY and CDR2 as SVGAGI. CDR3 region: CASSSLAGSASYEQYF. In nucleotides, the CDR3 is TGTGCCAGCAGTTCCCTGGCGGGCTCTGCCTCCTACGAGCAGTACTTC.

The chain uses TRBV9 and TRBJ1-1; D call uncertain. Deletions cut 4 bases from V and 0 bases from J, with 13 bases between. This CDR3 region has 15 residues. The germline V gene has CDR1 SGDLS and CDR2 YYNGEE. As DNA, the CDR3 is TGTGCCAGCAGCCCCCAGCAGGCGATGAACACTGAAGCTTTCTTT. The encoded protein is CASSPQQAMNTEAFF.

The chain carries TRBV7-9 and TRBJ2-7, with TRBD2 matching over 12 bases. Germline V gene lookup returns CDR1 SEHNR and CDR2 FQNEAQ (reference sequence). Trimming took 5 bases from V and 2 from J; bases not matched to a gene: 7. There are 16 residues in the CDR3. The CDR3 loop is CASSRLAGVITYEQYF. The CDR3 nucleotides read TGTGCCAGCAGCCGACTAGCGGGAGTAATCACCTACGAGCAGTACTTC.

The rearrangement uses TRBV29-1 and TRBJ1-2; a possible D gene is TRBD1 (5 bases). V lost 4 bases to trimming and J lost 4 bases, with 10 bases between them. Looked up from germline, CDR1 is SQVTM and CDR2 is ANQGSEA. This CDR3 has 12 residues. The CDR3 sequence is CSVAQGPYGYTF. The CDR3 coding sequence is TGCAGCGTTGCGCAGGGACCCTATGGCTACACCTTC.

V gene TRBV7-9 combines with J gene TRBJ2-7; D unresolved. The ends were cut back, 5 bases at V and 3 bases at J, with 8 bases in the middle. The CDR3 is made up of 12 amino acids. In germline, CDR1 is SEHNR, CDR2 FQNEAQ (reference sequence). The CDR3 DNA follows: TGTGCCAGCAGCATCGGCAACTACGAGCAGTACTTC. This gives the protein CASSIGNYEQYF. Full variable domain (remainder filled in from reference TRBV7-9 and TRBJ2-7): DTGVSQNPRHKITKRGQNVTFRCDPISEHNRLYWYRQTLGQGPEFLTYFQNEAQLEKSRLLSDRFSAERPKGSFSTLEIQRTEQGDSAMYLCASSIGNYEQYFGPGTRLTVT.

The chain couples TRBV20-1 to TRBJ2-3; D is perhaps TRBD2 (6 bases). Germline V CDR1 and CDR2: DFQATT, SNEGSKA (reference sequence). The CDR3 spans 11 residues. The germline V and J ends were trimmed by 6 bases and 6 bases, with 10 bases remaining between them. The CDR3 DNA follows: TGCAGTGCGAACCTAGCGGATACGCAGTATTTT. Translating gives CSANLADTQYF.

The gene calls are TRBV2 and TRBJ2-5, with 10 positions matching TRBD1. Germline V gives CDR1 SNHLY, CDR2 FYNNEI. J was trimmed by 4 bases and V by 7 bases; bases with no gene match: 6. This CDR3 has 14 residues. The CDR3 DNA is TGTGCCAGCACGACCTGGGACAGGGGAGAGACCCAGTACTTC. Translating it yields CASTTWDRGETQYF.

V is TRBV7-8 and J is TRBJ1-1; D call uncertain. Germline V gives CDR1 SGHVS, CDR2 FQNEAQ. CDR3 size: 12 residues. Trimming cost V 7 bases and J 1 base, with 7 bases left between them. CDR3 sequence: CASTLGNTEAFF. DNA for the CDR3: TGTGCCAGCACCCTGGGGAACACTGAAGCTTTCTTT.

This chain joins TRBV5-6 and TRBJ1-2; weak D call: TRBD1 (6 bases). Germline V gene lookup returns CDR1 SGHDT and CDR2 YYEEEE. The CDR3 is 14 amino acids. V was pared by 4 bases and J by 8 bases, with 18 bases between. The CDR3 spells CASSPNAGAWGYTF. CDR3 sequence (DNA): TGTGCCAGCAGCCCGAACGCGGGGGCGTGGGGCTACACCTTC. Full variable domain (outside the CDR3, taken from reference TRBV5-6 and TRBJ1-2): DAGVTQSPTHLIKTRGQQVTLRCSPKSGHDTVSWYQQALGQGPQFIFQYYEEEERQRGNFPDRFSGHQFPNYSSELNVNALLLGDSALYLCASSPNAGAWGYTFGSGTRLTVV.

This clone appeared a single time. V gene TRBV29-1 combines with J gene TRBJ2-1; 9 bases fit TRBD1. With 8 bases clipped from V and 8 bases from J, the junction kept 7 bases outside the gene matches. The CDR3 spans 12 residues. Germline loops: CDR1 SQVTM, CDR2 ANQGSEA. The CDR3 protein is CSTGTGSDEQFF. The CDR3 bases are TGCAGCACCGGGACAGGGAGTGATGAGCAGTTCTTC.

The chain uses TRBV7-9 and TRBJ1-5, with D hard to call. Germline V gene sequence: CDR1 SEHNR, CDR2 FQNEAQ (reference sequence). This CDR3 comprises 13 residues. Trimming took off 1 base at V and 5 bases at J, with 6 bases between the two ends. CDR3 DNA: TGTGCCAGCAGCTTAGGCTTCGATCAGCCCCAGCATTTT. As protein: CASSLGFDQPQHF.

CDR3 in amino acids: CASSLWGGQPQHF. The CDR3, as DNA: TGTGCCAGCAGTTTATGGGGAGGTCAGCCCCAGCATTTT. The chain carries TRBV27 and TRBJ1-5; no firm D call. The CDR3 sequence is 13 residues long. Deletions cut 1 base from V and 6 bases from J, with 7 bases between. Germline V gives CDR1 MNHEY, CDR2 SMNVEV (reference sequence).

This clone came up once. The V call is TRBV9, the J call TRBJ2-1; D not certain. The CDR3 is 16 amino acids. With 4 bases removed from V and 0 bases from J, the gap between germline ends came to 14 bases. Looked up from germline, CDR1 is SGDLS and CDR2 is YYNGEE. The CDR3 spells CASSLQARSSYNEQFF. In DNA, the CDR3 is TGTGCCAGCAGCTTACAAGCGCGGAGCTCCTACAATGAGCAGTTCTTC.